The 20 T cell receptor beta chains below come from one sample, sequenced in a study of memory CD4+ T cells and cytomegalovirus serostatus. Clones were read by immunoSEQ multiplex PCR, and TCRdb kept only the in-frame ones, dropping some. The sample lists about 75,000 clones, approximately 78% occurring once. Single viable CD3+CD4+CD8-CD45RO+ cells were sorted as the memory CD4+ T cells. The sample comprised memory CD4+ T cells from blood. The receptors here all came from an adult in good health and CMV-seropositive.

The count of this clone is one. The CDR3 sequence: CSVRTGGGYGYTF. The CDR3 DNA is TGCAGCGTTAGGACAGGGGGCGGCTATGGCTACACCTTC. V is TRBV29-1 and J is TRBJ1-2; 11 bases match TRBD1. The ends lost 5 bases at V and 4 bases at J; junction bases unmatched: 3. CDR1 SQVTM and CDR2 ANQGSEA come from the germline V gene. CDR3 length: 13 amino acids.

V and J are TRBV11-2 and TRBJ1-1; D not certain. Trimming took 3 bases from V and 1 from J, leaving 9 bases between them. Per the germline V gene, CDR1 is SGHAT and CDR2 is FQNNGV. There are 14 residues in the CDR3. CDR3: CASSFMSGNTEAFF. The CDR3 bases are TGTGCCAGCAGCTTTATGTCGGGGAACACTGAAGCTTTCTTT.

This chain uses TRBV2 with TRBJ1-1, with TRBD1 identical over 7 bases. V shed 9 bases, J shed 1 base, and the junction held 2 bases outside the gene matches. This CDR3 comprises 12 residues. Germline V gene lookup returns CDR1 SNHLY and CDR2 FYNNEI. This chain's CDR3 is CASGQENTEAFF. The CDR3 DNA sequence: TGTGCCAGTGGACAGGAGAACACTGAAGCTTTCTTT.

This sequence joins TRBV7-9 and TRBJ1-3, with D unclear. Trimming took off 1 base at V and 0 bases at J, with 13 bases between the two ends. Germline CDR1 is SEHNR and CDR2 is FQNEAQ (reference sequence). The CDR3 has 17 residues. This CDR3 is CASSLVFQAISGNTIYF. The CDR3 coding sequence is TGTGCCAGCAGCTTAGTATTTCAGGCCATCTCTGGAAACACCATATATTTT.

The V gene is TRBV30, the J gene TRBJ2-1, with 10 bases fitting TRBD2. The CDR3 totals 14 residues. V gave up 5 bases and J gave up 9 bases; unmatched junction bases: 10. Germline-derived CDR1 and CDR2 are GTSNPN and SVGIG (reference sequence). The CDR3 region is CAWGGLAGASEQFF. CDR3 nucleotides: TGTGCCTGGGGCGGGCTAGCGGGGGCCAGTGAGCAGTTCTTC.

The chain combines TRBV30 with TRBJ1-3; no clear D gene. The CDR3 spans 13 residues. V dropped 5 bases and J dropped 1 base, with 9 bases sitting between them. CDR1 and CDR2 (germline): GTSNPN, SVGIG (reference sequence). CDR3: CAWSSASGNTIYF. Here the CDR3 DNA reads TGTGCCTGGTCATCCGCATCTGGAAACACCATATATTTT. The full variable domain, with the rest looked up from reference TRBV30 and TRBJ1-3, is SQTIHQWPATLVQPVGSPLSLECTVEGTSNPNLYWYRQAAGRGLQLLFYSVGIGQISSEVPQNLSASRPQDRQFILSSKKLLLSDSGFYLCAWSSASGNTIYFGEGSWLTVV.

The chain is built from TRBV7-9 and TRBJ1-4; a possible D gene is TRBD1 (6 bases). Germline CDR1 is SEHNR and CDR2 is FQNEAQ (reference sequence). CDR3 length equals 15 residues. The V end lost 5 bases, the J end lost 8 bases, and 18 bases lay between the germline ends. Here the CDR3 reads CASSLPQGRGEKLFF. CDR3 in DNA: TGTGCCAGCAGCCTCCCACAGGGCAGGGGCGAAAAACTGTTTTTT.

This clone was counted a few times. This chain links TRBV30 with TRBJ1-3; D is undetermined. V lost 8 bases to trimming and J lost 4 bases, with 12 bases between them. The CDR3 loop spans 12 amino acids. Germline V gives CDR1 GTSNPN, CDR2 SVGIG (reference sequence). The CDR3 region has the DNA TGTGCCGCTCATCGGCTCGGAAACACCATATATTTT. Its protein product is CAAHRLGNTIYF.

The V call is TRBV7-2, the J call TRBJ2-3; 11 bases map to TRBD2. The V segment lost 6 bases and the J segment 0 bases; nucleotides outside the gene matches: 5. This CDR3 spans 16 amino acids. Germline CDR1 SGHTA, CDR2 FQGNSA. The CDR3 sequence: CASSQGLAVSTDTQYF. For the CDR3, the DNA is TGTGCCAGCAGTCAGGGACTAGCGGTGAGCACAGATACGCAGTATTTT.

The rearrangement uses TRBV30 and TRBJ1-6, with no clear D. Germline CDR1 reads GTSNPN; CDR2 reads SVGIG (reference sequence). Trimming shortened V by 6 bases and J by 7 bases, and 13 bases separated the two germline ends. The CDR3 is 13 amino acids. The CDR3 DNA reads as TGTGCCTGTCCGGGGAACCCCAATTCACCCCTCCACTTT. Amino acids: CACPGNPNSPLHF. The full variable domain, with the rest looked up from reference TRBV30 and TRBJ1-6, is SQTIHQWPATLVQPVGSPLSLECTVEGTSNPNLYWYRQAAGRGLQLLFYSVGIGQISSEVPQNLSASRPQDRQFILSSKKLLLSDSGFYLCACPGNPNSPLHFGNGTRLTVT.

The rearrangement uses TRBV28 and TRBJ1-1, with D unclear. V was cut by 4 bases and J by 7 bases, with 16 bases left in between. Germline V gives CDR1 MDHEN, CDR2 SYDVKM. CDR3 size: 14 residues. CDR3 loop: CASSSLRGSNEAFF. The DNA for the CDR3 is TGTGCCAGCAGTTCCCTCCGGGGTTCGAATGAAGCTTTCTTT.

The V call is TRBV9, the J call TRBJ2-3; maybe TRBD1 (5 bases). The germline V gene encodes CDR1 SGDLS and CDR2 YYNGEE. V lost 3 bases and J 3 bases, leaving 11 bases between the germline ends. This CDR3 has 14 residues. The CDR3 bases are TGTGCCAGCAGCGAGGGGCCTGGAACAGATACGCAGTATTTT. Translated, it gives CASSEGPGTDTQYF.

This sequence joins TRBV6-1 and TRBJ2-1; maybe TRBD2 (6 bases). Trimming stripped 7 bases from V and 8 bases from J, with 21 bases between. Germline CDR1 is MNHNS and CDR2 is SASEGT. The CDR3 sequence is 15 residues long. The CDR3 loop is CASNLGWGGSDEQFF. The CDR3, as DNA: TGTGCCAGCAATTTAGGTTGGGGAGGATCGGATGAGCAGTTCTTC.

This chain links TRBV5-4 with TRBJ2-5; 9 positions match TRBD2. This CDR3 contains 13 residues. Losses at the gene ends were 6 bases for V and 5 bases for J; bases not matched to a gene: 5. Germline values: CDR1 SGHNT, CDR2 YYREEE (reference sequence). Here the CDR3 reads CASTGTSRETQYF. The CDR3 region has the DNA TGTGCCAGCACCGGGACTAGCAGGGAGACCCAGTACTTC.

The CDR3 nucleotides are TGTGCCAGCAGTGTGCTAGCCCCCCAGGGCGGGGAGCTGTTTTTT. Its protein product is CASSVLAPQGGELFF. The V call is TRBV2, the J call TRBJ2-2; the D gene could be TRBD1 or TRBD2 (5 bases each). The V end lost 4 bases, the J end lost 7 bases, and 16 bases lay between the germline ends. The length of the CDR3 is 15 residues. Per germline, CDR1 SNHLY and CDR2 FYNNEI. The complete variable domain, with remaining parts taken from reference TRBV2 and TRBJ2-2, reads EPEVTQTPSHQVTQMGQEVILRCVPISNHLYFYWYRQILGQKVEFLVSFYNNEISEKSEIFDDQFSVERPDGSNFTLKIRSTKLEDSAMYFCASSVLAPQGGELFFGEGSRLTVL.

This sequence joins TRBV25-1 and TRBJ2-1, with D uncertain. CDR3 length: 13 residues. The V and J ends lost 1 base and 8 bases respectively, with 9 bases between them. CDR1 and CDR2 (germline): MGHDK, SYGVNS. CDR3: CASSELGGDEQFF. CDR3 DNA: TGTGCCAGCAGTGAATTGGGTGGCGATGAGCAGTTCTTC.

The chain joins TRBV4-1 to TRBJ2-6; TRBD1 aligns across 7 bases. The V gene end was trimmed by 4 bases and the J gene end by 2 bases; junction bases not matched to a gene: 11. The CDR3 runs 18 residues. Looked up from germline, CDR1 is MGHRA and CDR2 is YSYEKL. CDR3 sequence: CASSPWTGIGAGANVLTF. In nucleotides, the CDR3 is TGCGCCAGCAGCCCCTGGACAGGTATCGGGGCTGGGGCCAACGTCCTGACTTTC.

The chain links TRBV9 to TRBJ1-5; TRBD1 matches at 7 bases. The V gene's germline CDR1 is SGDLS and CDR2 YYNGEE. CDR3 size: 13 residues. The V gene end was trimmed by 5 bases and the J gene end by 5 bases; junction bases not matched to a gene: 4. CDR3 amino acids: CASSYRGDQPQHF. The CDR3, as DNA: TGTGCCAGCAGTTACAGGGGTGATCAGCCCCAGCATTTT.

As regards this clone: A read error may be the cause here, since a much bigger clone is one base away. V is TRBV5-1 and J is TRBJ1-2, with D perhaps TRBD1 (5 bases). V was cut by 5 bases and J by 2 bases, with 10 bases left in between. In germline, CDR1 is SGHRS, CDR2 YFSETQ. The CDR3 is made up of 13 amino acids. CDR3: CASSFDSNYGYTF. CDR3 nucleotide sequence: TGCGCCAGCAGTTTCGACAGCAACTATGGCTACACCTTC.

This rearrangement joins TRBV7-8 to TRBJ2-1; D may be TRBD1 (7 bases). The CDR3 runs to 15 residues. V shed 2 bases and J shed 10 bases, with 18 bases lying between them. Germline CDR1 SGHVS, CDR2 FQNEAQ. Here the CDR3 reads CASSLSGVSGGEQFF. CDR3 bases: TGTGCCAGCAGCTTATCAGGGGTATCAGGGGGGGAGCAGTTCTTC.